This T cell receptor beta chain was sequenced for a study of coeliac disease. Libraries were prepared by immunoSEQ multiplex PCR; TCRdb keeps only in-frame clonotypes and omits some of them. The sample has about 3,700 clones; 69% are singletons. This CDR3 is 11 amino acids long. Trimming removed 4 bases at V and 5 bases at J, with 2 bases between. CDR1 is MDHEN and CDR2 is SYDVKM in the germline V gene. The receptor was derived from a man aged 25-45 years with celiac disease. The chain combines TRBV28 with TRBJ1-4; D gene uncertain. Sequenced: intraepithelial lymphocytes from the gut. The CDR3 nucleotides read TGTGCCAGCAGTTCAAATGAAAAACTGTTTTTT. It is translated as CASSSNEKLFF.